The clone carrying this T cell receptor (beta chain) was picked up a small number of times. The sample's time point: patch test 1, 2 weeks after DPC sensitization. Treatment: therapeutic diphenylcyclopropenone sensitization with weekly scalp DPC. The data stem from a study of human T cells and chemical hapten exposure. The CDR3 is made up of 15 amino acids. Germline CDR1 is SGHNT and CDR2 is YYREEE (reference sequence). V was clipped by 2 bases and J by 6 bases; unmatched bases: 8. TCRdb reanalysed the RACE reads using MiXCR and keeps one entry per CDR3 protein. The sample contains about 380,000 distinct CDR3 sequences, 4.8% of which appear only once.

The source was whole blood, collected in connection with sensitization to the hapten diphenylcyclopropenone (DPC). This TCR derives from a woman in her forties or fifties with alopecia areata. Some clones in this sample may be carry-over from other donors' samples. The chain combines TRBV5-4 with TRBJ2-3, with TRBD1 matching 8 bases. In DNA, the CDR3 is TGTGCCAGCAGCTTTGGGCAGGGGGCCGGGGATACGCAGTATTTT. Translation gives CASSFGQGAGDTQYF.